This T cell receptor beta chain was recovered during a study of molecular identifiers for immune sequencing clone quantification. Naive CD8 T cells were sorted as CD8+CD4-CCR7+CD45RA+. In this sample, this clonotype turned up many times. Its antigen is unidentified. Germline CDR1 and CDR2: MGHRA and YSYEKL. This CDR3 is 18 amino acids long. V lost 0 bases, J lost 3 bases, and 20 bases lay in between. TCRdb recomputed calls from the PCR reads with MiXCR, one row per CDR3 protein. The data show about 23,000 distinct CDR3 sequences, with roughly 15% seen just once and around 1% held by the top ten. Study-wide results and caveats: Identical TCR molecules sharing a barcode could underestimate highly expanded clone sizes. Clonotypes surpassing 20 RNA copies contained over 98% of effector molecules, versus under 1% in naive cells.

The sample taken for sequencing was naive CD8+ T cells from blood, with Jurkat cell RNA spiked in. The subset: FACS-sorted CD8+CD4-CCR7+CD45RA+ naive T cells. This sequence originates from a human donor in good health. Some libraries in this study had Jurkat cell RNA spiked in. The chain couples TRBV4-1 to TRBJ2-5; D tentatively reads TRBD1 or TRBD2 (5 bases each). For the CDR3, the DNA is TGCGCCAGCAGCCAAGAGGGGCCCATGGTCGAGGGAAAAGAGACCCAGTACTTC. Protein product: CASSQEGPMVEGKETQYF.